The clone carrying this TCR beta chain showed up many times. Its antigen is unknown. This sample was taken from a study of neurological immune-mediated disorders. The output of every sequencing run exceeded 190 million TCR-beta sequences, derived from 15-18 subjects. TCRdb reanalysed the 5' RACE reads using MiXCR and keeps one entry per CDR3 protein. This sample has 45,000 to 55,000 distinct CDR3 sequences; about 3% occur once, and the top ten carry 5.9%. Whole-study findings and limits: Private repertoires in all groups were suggested, as expanded clones shared no CDR3 amino acid sequences across subjects.

Source material: PBMCs. This TCR was sampled from a man between 35 and 55 years old with multiple sclerosis.

The DNA of the CDR3 is TGTGCCAGCAGCTTCCCCCCTGCGGGGGGGCAAGAGACCCAGTACTTC. It codes for CASSFPPAGGQETQYF. This chain uses TRBV5-5 with TRBJ2-5; 9 bases are shared with TRBD2. The V gene's germline CDR1 is SGHKS and CDR2 YYEKEE (reference sequence). After removal of 2 bases from V and 2 bases from J, the junction contained 7 bases not matched to a gene. This CDR3 is built from 16 residues.